A selection of T cell receptor beta chains follows, all from one sample in a study of blood T cell repertoires in COVID-19. Using immunoSEQ multiplex PCR, the repertoire was profiled, and TCRdb retains in-frame clones only, with some absent. The sample includes under 200,000 clones, about 80% of them seen just once. Sequenced: peripheral blood. The receptor set was obtained from a human donor in a cohort sampled during active COVID-19. Both conserved end residues are part of each CDR3. The D gene is left open where the match is weak.

v_gene	d_gene	j_gene	CDR3nt	CDR3aa
TRBV9	.	TRBJ2-5	TGTGCCAGCAGCGTAGGAGTAGCCCAAGAGACCCAGTACTTC	CASSVGVAQETQYF
TRBV6-5	TRBD2	TRBJ2-7	TGTGCCAGCAGTTCCCCCTTAGCGGGGGGGGTCTACGAGCAGTACTTC	CASSSPLAGGVYEQYF
TRBV6-5	.	TRBJ1-5	TGTGCCACCCCCACCGGGGAGGCCAGTCAGCCCCAGCATTTT	CATPTGEASQPQHF
TRBV28	TRBD2	TRBJ2-1	TGTGCCAGCAGTTTCCCGACTAGCGACAGCTCCTACAATGAGCAGTTCTTC	CASSFPTSDSSYNEQFF
TRBV18	.	TRBJ1-1	TGTGCCAGCTCACCGGGACACGTAGGACTGAACACTGAAGCTTTCTTT	CASSPGHVGLNTEAFF
TRBV5-1	TRBD1	TRBJ2-2	TGCGCCAGCAGCTTGGCAGGACAGGGAACCGGGGAGCTGTTTTTT	CASSLAGQGTGELFF
TRBV9	.	TRBJ2-3	TGTGCCAGCAGCGTAGCCGGGGAACCAGATACGCAGTATTTT	CASSVAGEPDTQYF
TRBV18	.	TRBJ2-6	TGTGCCAGCTCACTCGTGACAGACTCTGGGGCCAACGTCCTGACTTTC	CASSLVTDSGANVLTF
TRBV5-4	TRBD2	TRBJ2-7	TGTGCCAGCAGCTTGGTTCCTGGGACTAGCTCCTACGAGCAGTACTTC	CASSLVPGTSSYEQYF
TRBV2	TRBD1	TRBJ2-7	TGTGCCAGCGCAACGGGACAGGATTACGAGCAGTACTTC	CASATGQDYEQYF
TRBV7-9	TRBD1	TRBJ2-7	TGTGCCAGCAGCAGGAGACAGGGGTACGAGCAGTACTTC	CASSRRQGYEQYF